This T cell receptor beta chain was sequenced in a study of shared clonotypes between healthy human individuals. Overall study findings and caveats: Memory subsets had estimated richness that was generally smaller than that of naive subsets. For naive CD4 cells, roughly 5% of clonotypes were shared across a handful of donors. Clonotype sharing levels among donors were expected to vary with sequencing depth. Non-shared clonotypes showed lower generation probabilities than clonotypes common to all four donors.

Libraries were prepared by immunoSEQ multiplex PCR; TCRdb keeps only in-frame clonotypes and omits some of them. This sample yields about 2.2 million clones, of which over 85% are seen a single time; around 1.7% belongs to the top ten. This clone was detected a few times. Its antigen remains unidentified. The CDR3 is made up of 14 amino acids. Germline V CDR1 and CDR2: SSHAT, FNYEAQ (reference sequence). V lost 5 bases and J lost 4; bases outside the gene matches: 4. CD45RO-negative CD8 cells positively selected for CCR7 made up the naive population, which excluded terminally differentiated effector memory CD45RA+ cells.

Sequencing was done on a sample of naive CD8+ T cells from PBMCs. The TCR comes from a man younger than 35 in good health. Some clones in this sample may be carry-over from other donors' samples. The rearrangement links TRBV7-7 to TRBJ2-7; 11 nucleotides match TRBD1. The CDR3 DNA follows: TGTGCCAGCAGCCCCGGGACAGGGGGATACGAGCAGTACTTC. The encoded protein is CASSPGTGGYEQYF.